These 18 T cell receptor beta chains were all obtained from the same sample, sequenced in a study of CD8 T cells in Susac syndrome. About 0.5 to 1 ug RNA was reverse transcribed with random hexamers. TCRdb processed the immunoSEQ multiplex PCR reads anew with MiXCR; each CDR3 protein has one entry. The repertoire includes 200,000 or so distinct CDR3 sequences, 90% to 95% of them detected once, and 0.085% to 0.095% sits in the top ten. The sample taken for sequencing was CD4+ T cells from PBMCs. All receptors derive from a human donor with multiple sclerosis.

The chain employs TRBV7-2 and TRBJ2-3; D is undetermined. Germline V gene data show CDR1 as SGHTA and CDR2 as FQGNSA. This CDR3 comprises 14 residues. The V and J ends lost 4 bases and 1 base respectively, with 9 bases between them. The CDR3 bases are TGTGCCAGCAGCTATACGAGTGGCACAGATACGCAGTATTTT. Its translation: CASSYTSGTDTQYF.

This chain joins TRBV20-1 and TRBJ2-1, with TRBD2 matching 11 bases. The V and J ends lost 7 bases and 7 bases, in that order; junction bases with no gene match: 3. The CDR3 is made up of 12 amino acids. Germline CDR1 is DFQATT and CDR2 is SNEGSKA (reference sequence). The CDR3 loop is CSVPSGRNEQFF. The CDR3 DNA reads TGCAGTGTTCCTAGCGGGAGGAATGAGCAGTTCTTC.

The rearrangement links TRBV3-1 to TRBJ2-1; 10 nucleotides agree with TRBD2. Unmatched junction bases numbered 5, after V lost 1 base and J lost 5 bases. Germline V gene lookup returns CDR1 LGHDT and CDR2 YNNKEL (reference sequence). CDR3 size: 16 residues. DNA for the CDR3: TGTGCCAGCAGCCAAGCTCGGCTAGCGGGAGACAATGAGCAGTTCTTC. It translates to CASSQARLAGDNEQFF.

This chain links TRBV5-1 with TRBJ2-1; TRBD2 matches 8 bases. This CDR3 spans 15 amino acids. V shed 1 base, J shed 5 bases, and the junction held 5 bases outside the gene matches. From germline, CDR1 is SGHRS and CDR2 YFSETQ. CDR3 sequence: CASSLRVAGHNEQFF. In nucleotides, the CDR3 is TGCGCCAGCAGCTTGAGGGTAGCGGGGCACAATGAGCAGTTCTTC.

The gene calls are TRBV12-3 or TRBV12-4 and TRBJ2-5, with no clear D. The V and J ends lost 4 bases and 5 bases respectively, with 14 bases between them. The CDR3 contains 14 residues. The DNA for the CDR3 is TGTGCCAGCAGTTATCGTGGGTCTACCGAGACCCAGTACTTC. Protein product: CASSYRGSTETQYF.

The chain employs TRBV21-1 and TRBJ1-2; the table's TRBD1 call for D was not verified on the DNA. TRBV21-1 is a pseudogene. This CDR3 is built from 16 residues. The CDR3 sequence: CASILTGTQTNYGYTF. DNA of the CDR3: TGTGCCAGCATCCTTACCGGGACACAGACTAACTATGGCTACACCTTC.

The CDR3 here is CASSLDGTVGEQFF. In DNA, the CDR3 is TGTGCCAGCAGCTTAGATGGGACTGTAGGTGAGCAGTTCTTC. The chain links TRBV7-9 to TRBJ2-1, with D perhaps TRBD2 (6 bases). CDR3 length equals 14 residues. Trimming shortened V by 1 base and J by 9 bases, and 13 bases separated the two germline ends. Germline loops: CDR1 SEHNR, CDR2 FQNEAQ (reference sequence).

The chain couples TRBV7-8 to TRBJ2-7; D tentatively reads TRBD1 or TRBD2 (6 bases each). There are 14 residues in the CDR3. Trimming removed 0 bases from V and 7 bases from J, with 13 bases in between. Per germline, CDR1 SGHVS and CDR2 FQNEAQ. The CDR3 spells CASSLAGGLGEQYF. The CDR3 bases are TGTGCCAGCAGCTTAGCTGGGGGGCTGGGGGAGCAGTACTTC.

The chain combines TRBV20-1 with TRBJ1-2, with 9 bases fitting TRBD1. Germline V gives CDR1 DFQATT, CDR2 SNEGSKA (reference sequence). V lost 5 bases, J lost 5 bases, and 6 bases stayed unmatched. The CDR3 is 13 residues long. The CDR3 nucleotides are TGCAGTGCTCCGACCGGGACAGGGTATGGCTACACCTTC. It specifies CSAPTGTGYGYTF.

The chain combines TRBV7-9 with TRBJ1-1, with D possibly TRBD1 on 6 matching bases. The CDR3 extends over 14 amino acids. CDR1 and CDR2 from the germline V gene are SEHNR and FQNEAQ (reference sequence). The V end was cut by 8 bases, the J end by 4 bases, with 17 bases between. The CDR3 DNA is TGTGCCAGCGGGGGAGTCGGGGGGCCCACTGAAGCTTTCTTT. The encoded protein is CASGGVGGPTEAFF.

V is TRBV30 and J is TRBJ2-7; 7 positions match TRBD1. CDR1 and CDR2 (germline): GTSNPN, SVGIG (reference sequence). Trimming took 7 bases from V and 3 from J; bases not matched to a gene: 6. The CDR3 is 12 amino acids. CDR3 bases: TGTGCCTTCGCCACAGGGGACTACGAGCAGTACTTC. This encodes CAFATGDYEQYF.

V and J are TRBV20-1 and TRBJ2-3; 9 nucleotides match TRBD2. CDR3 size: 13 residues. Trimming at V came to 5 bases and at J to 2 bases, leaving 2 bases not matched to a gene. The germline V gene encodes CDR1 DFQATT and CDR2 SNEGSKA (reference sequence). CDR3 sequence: CSAPSGTTDTQYF. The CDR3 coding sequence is TGCAGTGCTCCTAGCGGGACCACAGATACGCAGTATTTT.

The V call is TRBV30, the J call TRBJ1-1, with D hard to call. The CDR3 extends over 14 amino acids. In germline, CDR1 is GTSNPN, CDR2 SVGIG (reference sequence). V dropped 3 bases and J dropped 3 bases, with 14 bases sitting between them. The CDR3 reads CAWRRIGGYTEAFF. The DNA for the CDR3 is TGTGCCTGGAGGAGGATCGGAGGTTACACTGAAGCTTTCTTT.

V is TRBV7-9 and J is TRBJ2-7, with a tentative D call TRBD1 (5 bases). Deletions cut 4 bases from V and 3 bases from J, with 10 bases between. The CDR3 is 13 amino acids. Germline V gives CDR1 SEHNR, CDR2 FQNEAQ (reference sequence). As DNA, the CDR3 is TGTGCCAGCAGCTCGGACACCGTCTACGAGCAGTACTTC. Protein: CASSSDTVYEQYF.

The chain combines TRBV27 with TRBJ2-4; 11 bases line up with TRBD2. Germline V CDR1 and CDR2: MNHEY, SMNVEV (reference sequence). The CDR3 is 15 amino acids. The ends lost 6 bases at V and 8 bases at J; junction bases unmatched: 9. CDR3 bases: TGTGCCAGCAGGGCACTAGCGGGAGTCTCAGACATTCAGTACTTC. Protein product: CASRALAGVSDIQYF.

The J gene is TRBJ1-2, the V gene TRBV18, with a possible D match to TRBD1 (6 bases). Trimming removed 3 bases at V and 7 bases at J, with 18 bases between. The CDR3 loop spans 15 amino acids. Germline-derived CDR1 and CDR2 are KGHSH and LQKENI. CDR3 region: CASSPTRTGFVGYTF. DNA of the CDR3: TGTGCCAGCTCACCGACGCGAACAGGGTTTGTTGGCTACACCTTC.

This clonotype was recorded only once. The CDR3 reads CAWSPGITYEQYF. CDR3 bases: TGTGCCTGGAGTCCAGGGATTACCTACGAGCAGTACTTC. The chain employs TRBV30 and TRBJ2-7; possible D gene TRBD1, 5 bases. Germline CDR1 GTSNPN, CDR2 SVGIG (reference sequence). Trimming cost V 2 bases and J 2 bases, with 10 bases left between them. The CDR3 is 13 residues long.

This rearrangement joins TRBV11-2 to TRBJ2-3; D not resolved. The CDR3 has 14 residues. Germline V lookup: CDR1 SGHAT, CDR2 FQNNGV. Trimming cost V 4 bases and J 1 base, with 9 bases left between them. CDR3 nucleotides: TGTGCCAGCAGCTCGGCCCTGGGCACAGATACGCAGTATTTT. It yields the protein CASSSALGTDTQYF.